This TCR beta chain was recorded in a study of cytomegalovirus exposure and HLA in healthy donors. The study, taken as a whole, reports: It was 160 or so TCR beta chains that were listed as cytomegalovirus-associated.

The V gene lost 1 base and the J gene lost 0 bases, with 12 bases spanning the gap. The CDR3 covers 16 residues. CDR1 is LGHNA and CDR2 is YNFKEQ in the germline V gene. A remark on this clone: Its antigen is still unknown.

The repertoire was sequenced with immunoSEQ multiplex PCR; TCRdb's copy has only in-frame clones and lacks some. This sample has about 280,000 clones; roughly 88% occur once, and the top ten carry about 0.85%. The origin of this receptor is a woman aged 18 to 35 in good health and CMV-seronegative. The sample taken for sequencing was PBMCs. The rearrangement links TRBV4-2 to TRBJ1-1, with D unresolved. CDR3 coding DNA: TGTGCCAGCAGCCAAGGTCCAGGCCCCATGAACACTGAAGCTTTCTTT. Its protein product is CASSQGPGPMNTEAFF.